These 13 T cell receptor beta chains were all obtained from the same sample, sequenced in a study of human T cells and chemical hapten exposure. The time point here: patch test 2, 6 weeks after DPC sensitization. Specified treatment: therapeutic diphenylcyclopropenone sensitization with weekly scalp DPC. A single record per CDR3 protein comes from TCRdb applying MiXCR to the RACE reads. The sample gives about 110,000 distinct CDR3 sequences, 9% to 9.5% of which show up once; 2.5% to 3.5% is in the top ten. Source: whole blood, taken in connection with sensitization to the hapten diphenylcyclopropenone (DPC). The receptors were gathered from a woman aged 40 to 50 with alopecia areata. Some clones in this sample may be carry-over from other donors' samples.

This chain joins TRBV2 and TRBJ2-1; 8 bases fit TRBD1. Germline CDR1 reads SNHLY; CDR2 reads FYNNEI. V was pared by 0 bases and J by 14 bases, with 9 bases of the junction left unmatched. There are 14 residues in the CDR3. CDR3 protein: CASSEAAPGGLEFF. CDR3 coding DNA: TGTGCCAGCAGTGAAGCCGCCCCAGGGGGCCTCGAGTTCTTC.

The rearrangement uses TRBV7-2 and TRBJ2-6; D might be TRBD2 (6 bases). This CDR3 spans 17 amino acids. V dropped 3 bases and J dropped 1 base, with 13 bases sitting between them. Germline values: CDR1 SGHTA, CDR2 FQGNSA. The CDR3 sequence: CASSFGASGSGANVLTF. The CDR3 DNA reads as TGTGCCAGCAGCTTTGGGGCGAGCGGGTCTGGGGCCAACGTCCTGACTTTC.

This clonotype has more than one count but fewer than ten. The chain uses TRBV7-8 and TRBJ2-7; TRBD1 is a possible D gene (6 bases). Trimming cost V 5 bases and J 2 bases, with 13 bases left between them. The CDR3 is 14 amino acids. The germline V gene encodes CDR1 SGHVS and CDR2 FQNEAQ. The CDR3 coding sequence is TGTGCCAGCAGCATTACAGGGTTGACCTACGAGCAGTACTTC. Amino acid sequence: CASSITGLTYEQYF.

The chain joins TRBV6-5 to TRBJ2-1, with 9 bases identical to TRBD2. Germline CDR1 reads MNHEY; CDR2 reads SVGAGI. CDR3 size: 13 residues. J was trimmed by 9 bases and V by 2 bases; bases with no gene match: 2. The CDR3: CASSYLSGGEQFF. Here the CDR3 DNA reads TGTGCCAGCAGTTACCTTAGCGGGGGTGAGCAGTTCTTC.

Comments on this clonotype: Possible read error: a much larger clone is one base away. V gene TRBV6-2 or TRBV6-3 combines with J gene TRBJ2-5; D is unresolved. CDR1 MNHEY and CDR2 SVGEGT come from the germline V gene. Trimming stripped 2 bases from V and 7 bases from J, with 5 bases between. The CDR3 runs to 11 residues. The CDR3 here is CASSYPGTQYF. In nucleotides, the CDR3 is TGTGCCAGCAGTTACCCGGGGACCCAGTACTTC.

This clonotype appeared many times. The chain couples TRBV5-1 to TRBJ2-7; tentatively, D is TRBD1 (5 bases). Deletions cut 1 base from V and 3 bases from J, with 11 bases between. This CDR3 region has 14 residues. Per the germline V gene, CDR1 is SGHRS and CDR2 is YFSETQ. The CDR3 is CASSLFSGNYEQYF. CDR3 sequence (DNA): TGCGCCAGCAGCTTGTTTTCAGGGAACTACGAGCAGTACTTC.

This clonotype was counted only a few times. At one end, the junction sequence differs from germline, possibly due to a read error. J is TRBJ2-7 and V is TRBV6-6; D is uncertain. The CDR3 has 14 amino acids. CDR1 is MNHNY, CDR2 SVGAGI, per germline (reference sequence). The CDR3 DNA follows: TGCGCCAGCAGTTACTCCGGGTACACCTACGAGCAGTACTTC. Encoded protein: CASSYSGYTYEQYF.

This clonotype was seen only a few times. The chain has TRBV27 and TRBJ2-1; D is undetermined. The CDR3 totals 14 residues. Germline assignment: CDR1 MNHEY and CDR2 SMNVEV (reference sequence). V dropped 3 bases and J dropped 1 base, with 7 bases sitting between them. The CDR3 DNA reads TGTGCCAGCAGTTTGGAGACTTCCTACAATGAGCAGTTCTTC. Translation: CASSLETSYNEQFF.

This clonotype was observed many times. V is TRBV7-6 and J is TRBJ1-1, with no clear D. The CDR3 runs 16 residues. Germline V CDR1 and CDR2: SGHVS, FNYEAQ. V dropped 7 bases and J dropped 1 base, with 19 bases sitting between them. Here the CDR3 reads CASTQPRKGGNTEAFF. CDR3 bases: TGTGCCAGCACACAACCAAGGAAGGGAGGGAACACTGAAGCTTTCTTT.

In this sample, this clonotype turned up a few times. The chain links TRBV20-1 to TRBJ2-7; no reliable D call. Germline CDR1 and CDR2: DFQATT and SNEGSKA (reference sequence). There are 13 residues in the CDR3. Here the CDR3 reads CSSTPSSSYEQYF. For the CDR3, the DNA is TGCAGCTCCACACCCTCGAGCTCCTACGAGCAGTACTTC.

This clonotype was seen a handful of times. The chain joins TRBV6-6 to TRBJ1-5, with D possibly being TRBD1 (6 bases). This CDR3 is built from 15 residues. V was clipped by 6 bases and J by 4 bases, with 16 bases between them. The germline V gene has CDR1 MNHNY and CDR2 SVGAGI (reference sequence). CDR3 sequence reads: CASRSRQDINQPQHF. The CDR3 DNA follows: TGTGCCAGCAGGTCTCGACAGGACATTAATCAGCCCCAGCATTTT.

The sample holds a few counts of this clonotype. The V and J genes are TRBV30 and TRBJ2-5; TRBD2 agrees at 9 bases. The CDR3 is 15 amino acids. Germline V CDR1 and CDR2: GTSNPN, SVGIG (reference sequence). V was pared by 4 bases and J by 5 bases, with 11 bases of the junction left unmatched. CDR3 DNA sequence: TGTGCCTGGAATTCTCGCGGGGGGGCCATCGAGACCCAGTACTTC. Residues: CAWNSRGGAIETQYF.

This clonotype was counted ten times or more. This chain uses TRBV28 with TRBJ2-5; D is possibly TRBD1 (6 bases). CDR3 length: 16 amino acids. V lost 3 bases and J lost 0, with 14 bases in between. Germline assignment: CDR1 MDHEN and CDR2 SYDVKM. The CDR3 region is CASSFRDIMYQETQYF. In nucleotides, the CDR3 is TGTGCCAGCAGTTTTCGGGACATAATGTACCAAGAGACCCAGTACTTC. Filled out from reference TRBV28 and TRBJ2-5, the complete variable domain reads DVKVTQSSRYLVKRTGEKVFLECVQDMDHENMFWYRQDPGLGLRLIYFSYDVKMKEKGDIPEGYSVSREKKERFSLILESASTNQTSMYLCASSFRDIMYQETQYFGPGTRLLVL.